This T cell receptor (beta chain) came from a study of T cell responses to AZD1222 COVID-19 vaccine (dated by TCRdb to 2020 to 2023). In the study overall: TCR sequencing covered 230 to 250 trial participants: nearly 210 given two doses of AZD1222 and 26 given two doses of MenACWY control vaccine. Trial participants were enrolled by age into subgroups of 18-55, 56-69 and 70-plus years, and 148, 28 and 57 TCR-sequenced participants, respectively, were included in these subgroups.

Concerning this clone itself: It lacks a known antigen. Nothing much larger sits one base from this clone, and base qualities are not available.

Compared with germline, V lacks 0 bases and J lacks 0 bases; bases without a gene match: 7. Taken from the germline V gene, the CDR1 and CDR2 loops are SGHRS and YFSETQ. The CDR3 runs 18 amino acids, cysteine and phenylalanine included. Solely the CDR3 DNA is kept, with 54 bases framed from the first base. The CDR3 regions of human TCRbeta chains were subjected to immunosequencing. As for the original processing: Repertoire TCRs were matched against a reference library of SARS-CoV-2-specific TCRs generated with the MIRA antigen-specificity platform. Breadth was defined as the fraction of unique TCRs that were SARS-CoV-2-associated, and depth was defined as the fraction of total T cells that were SARS-CoV-2-associated. Using the MIRA data, every spike-specific TCR was mapped to the spike region that the TCR reacted to and assigned to either a CD4 or a CD8 class. Log10-transformed breadth and depth values were compared by one-way ANOVA with Sidak's multiple comparisons tests. TCRdb limited this immuneACCESS table to in-frame rearrangements with V and J called. A share of clones is missing; checked studies link under half to unresolved V genes, and the rest is unexplained. That table supplies the V and J calls and clone size; D and trimming were determined from the DNA. The sample table contains about 140,000 clones; only one count was recorded for about 92% of them. The ten largest clonotypes hold 0.85% to 0.95% of the sample.

Points the paper makes about the study in general: CD4 TCRs associated with the vaccine covered the entire spike protein, and the dominant responses were in regions 160-218 and 743-854. In the small 56-69-year group, the increase in depth fell short of significance, most likely because of low power. Spike-specific TCR breadth and depth rose significantly after two AZD1222 doses compared with day 0 and with MenACWY recipients. Participants were mostly white British and included more females than males, and it was suggested by the authors that clonal diversity may have been underestimated. Conclusions about previously exposed vaccinees are limited, since just five or six AZD1222 recipients were seropositive for SARS-CoV-2 at baseline. Epitopes outside the regions mutated in the B.1.351 and B.1.1.7 variants were reportedly recognized by nearly half of the unique spike-specific TCRs. Because no day 14 peak-response samples were available, repertoires were characterized only after the peak T cell response.

The time point label, read with the paper, signifies: baseline before first vaccination. The treatment or condition label corresponds to: meningococcal conjugate vaccine given as trial control. Vaccinee samples came from UK trials COV001 and COV002, including a single-blind randomized controlled phase 2/3 trial of AZD1222 (ChAdOx1 nCoV-19) in healthy adults. For TCRbeta chain sequencing, PBMC samples from trial participants were taken at day 0 and at day 28 after the second dose. The sequencing used peripheral blood, collected on day 0 of MenACWY control vaccination. The chain links TRBV5-1 with TRBJ2-3; TRBD2 aligns with 10 central bases. The sequence came from an adult in good health. The CDR3 has the sequence CASSLARTSGLSTDTQYF. In nucleotides, the sequence is TGCGCCAGCAGCTTGGCACGGACTAGCGGTCTTAGCACAGATACGCAGTATTTT.